The present entry profiles one T cell receptor (beta chain) with its context. Antigen specificity is unknown. 13 Jbeta primers and 60 Vbeta primers were used for the PCR. Repertoires were generated with immunoSEQ multiplex PCR, while TCRdb's copy carries only in-frame clones and drops some. Among around 200,000 clones listed, nearly 80% were seen once. This specimen belongs to a study of cytomegalovirus exposure and HLA in healthy donors. General study findings and limits: The authors later linked a missense DCLRE1C variant to TCR beta V- and J-gene trimming. The listing of 150 to 200 TCR beta chains classed them as cytomegalovirus-associated.

Looked up from germline, CDR1 is SGDLS and CDR2 is YYNGEE. V was pared by 0 bases and J by 2 bases, with 6 bases between. The CDR3 has 13 residues. The TCR comes from a male donor in good health and CMV-seronegative. V is TRBV9 and J is TRBJ2-7, with no clear D. The sample taken for sequencing was PBMCs. Written as DNA, the CDR3 is TGTGCCAGCAGCGTAGGCAGCGCCTACGAGCAGTACTTC. Protein product: CASSVGSAYEQYF. The full variable domain, with the rest looked up from reference TRBV9 and TRBJ2-7, is DSGVTQTPKHLITATGQRVTLRCSPRSGDLSVYWYQQSLDQGLQFLIQYYNGEERAKGNILERFSAQQFPDLHSELNLSSLELGDSALYFCASSVGSAYEQYFGPGTRLTVT.